These 18 T cell receptor beta chains came from one sample sequenced in a study of molecular identifiers for immune sequencing clone quantification. TCRdb independently ran MiXCR on the PCR reads; one entry per CDR3 protein. Of approximately 550,000 distinct CDR3 sequences detected, 25% appear once; the ten largest clones hold over 0.6%. Sequenced sample: naive CD8+ T cells from blood, with Jurkat cell RNA spiked in. As for subset: FACS-sorted CD8+CD4-CCR7+CD45RA+ naive T cells. The origin of the receptors is a human donor in good health. Some libraries in this study had Jurkat cell RNA spiked in.

At least ten counts were recorded for this clonotype. The V and J genes are TRBV7-2 and TRBJ2-1; tentatively, D is TRBD2 (5 bases). Trimming took off 7 bases at V and 7 bases at J, with 20 bases between the two ends. Germline CDR1 SGHTA, CDR2 FQGNSA. This CDR3 comprises 15 residues. The CDR3 DNA sequence: TGTGCCAGCACCACAGAGGGATTGGTCAGAAATGAGCAGTTCTTC. Its translation: CASTTEGLVRNEQFF.

V is TRBV5-3 and J is TRBJ2-7; weak D call: TRBD1 (5 bases). TRBV5-3 is annotated as an ORF whose role is uncertain. The length of the CDR3 is 14 residues. Trimming removed 8 bases from V and 5 bases from J, with 20 bases in between. CDR3 loop: CASSEADSFHEQYF. CDR3 nucleotide sequence: TGTGCCAGCAGCGAGGCCGACAGTTTCCACGAGCAGTACTTC.

In this sample, this clonotype turned up a few times. The rearrangement joins TRBV20-1 to TRBJ2-1, with D unclear. This CDR3 region has 18 residues. The germline V gene encodes CDR1 DFQATT and CDR2 SNEGSKA (reference sequence). V shed 0 bases and J shed 0 bases, with 18 bases lying between them. This CDR3 reads CSARDISKSLSSYNEQFF. CDR3 nucleotide sequence: TGCAGTGCTAGAGATATATCCAAATCATTAAGCTCCTACAATGAGCAGTTCTTC.

The V and J genes are TRBV19 and TRBJ2-5, with D possibly being TRBD1 or TRBD2 (5 bases each). The CDR3 consists of 17 residues. The V end lost 5 bases, the J end lost 4 bases, and 23 bases lay between the germline ends. Germline V gene data show CDR1 as LNHDA and CDR2 as SQIVND (reference sequence). The CDR3 loop is CASSPGTVTAWGETQYF. The CDR3 DNA is TGTGCCAGTAGTCCAGGGACCGTGACAGCTTGGGGAGAGACCCAGTACTTC.

This clonotype showed up just a few times. The rearrangement links TRBV7-9 to TRBJ2-5, with unresolved D. The V gene lost 6 bases and the J gene lost 5 bases, with 10 bases spanning the gap. Germline assignment: CDR1 SEHNR and CDR2 FQNEAQ (reference sequence). CDR3 length: 12 residues. CDR3 nucleotides: TGTGCCAGCAGAGACCTGTCGGAGACCCAGTACTTC. Residues: CASRDLSETQYF.

The gene calls are TRBV9 and TRBJ1-2; TRBD1 agrees at 7 bases. After removal of 6 bases from V and 0 bases from J, the junction contained 8 bases not matched to a gene. This CDR3 contains 15 residues. Germline CDR1 SGDLS, CDR2 YYNGEE. CDR3 nucleotide sequence: TGTGCCAGCACCGAAACAGGGGACTCTAACTATGGCTACACCTTC. Translation gives CASTETGDSNYGYTF.

The chain employs TRBV20-1 and TRBJ2-7, with D possibly TRBD2 on 5 matching bases. The CDR3 totals 14 residues. Germline V gene data show CDR1 as DFQATT and CDR2 as SNEGSKA (reference sequence). V dropped 6 bases and J dropped 3 bases, with 18 bases sitting between them. CDR3 region: CSAESDGDGYEQYF. CDR3 DNA: TGCAGTGCCGAATCCGACGGGGATGGCTACGAGCAGTACTTC.

This clonotype has at least ten counts. This rearrangement joins TRBV5-1 to TRBJ2-7; possible D gene TRBD1, 5 bases. Germline-derived CDR1 and CDR2 are SGHRS and YFSETQ. The CDR3 consists of 13 residues. Trimming left V 0 bases short and J 6 bases short, with 10 bases between. The CDR3 reads CASSLAGGAEQYF. Written as DNA, the CDR3 is TGCGCCAGCAGCTTGGCAGGTGGGGCCGAGCAGTACTTC.

This chain connects TRBV6-1 to TRBJ2-3; the match to TRBD2 covers 11 bases. V was pared by 4 bases and J by 2 bases, with 14 bases of the junction left unmatched. The CDR3 has 19 residues. CDR1 and CDR2 from the germline V gene are MNHNS and SASEGT. Written as DNA, the CDR3 is TGTGCCAGCAGTGGGGGACTAGCGGACCCCAGGGCCTTCACAGATACGCAGTATTTT. Its translation: CASSGGLADPRAFTDTQYF.

V usage is TRBV6-5 and J usage is TRBJ2-7; TRBD1 matches 7 bases. CDR1 is MNHEY and CDR2 is SVGAGI in the germline V gene. CDR3 length: 15 amino acids. The ends lost 0 bases at V and 5 bases at J; junction bases unmatched: 7. In nucleotides, the CDR3 is TGTGCCAGCAGTTACTCAGCAGGGGGTAAGAACGAGCAGTACTTC. Protein: CASSYSAGGKNEQYF.

At least ten counts were recorded for this clonotype. The genes are TRBV7-9 and TRBJ1-1; TRBD1 aligns across 8 bases. The V and J ends lost 6 bases and 5 bases, in that order; junction bases with no gene match: 5. The CDR3 covers 13 residues. Per the germline V gene, CDR1 is SEHNR and CDR2 is FQNEAQ (reference sequence). CDR3 in amino acids: CASRTGAGTEAFF. The DNA of the CDR3 is TGTGCCAGCAGGACAGGGGCGGGTACTGAAGCTTTCTTT.

As to this clonotype: A much larger clone sits a single nucleotide away, making a read error possible. The genes are TRBV7-2 and TRBJ2-1; D might be TRBD2 (5 bases). Between the trimmed V and J ends, which lost 0 bases and 15 bases, there was a span of 12 bases. This CDR3 is 12 amino acids long. Germline assignment: CDR1 SGHTA and CDR2 FQGNSA. Here the CDR3 reads CASSLASSFRFF. In DNA, the CDR3 is TGTGCCAGCAGCTTAGCATCTAGCTTTCGGTTCTTC. The full variable domain, in which reference TRBV7-2 and TRBJ2-1 provide the parts outside the CDR3, is GAGVSQSPSNKVTEKGKDVELRCDPISGHTALYWYRQSLGQGLEFLIYFQGNSAPDKSGLPSDRFSAERTGGSVSTLTIQRTQQEDSAVYLCASSLASSFRFFGPGTRLTVL.

Turning to this clonotype: Compared with germline, one end of the junction differs, possibly owing to a read error. The V and J genes are TRBV7-2 and TRBJ2-7; 9 bases align to TRBD2. This CDR3 region has 15 residues. CDR1 and CDR2 from the germline V gene are SGHTA and FQGNSA. The CDR3 region is CASSLVASGTYGQYF. CDR3 nucleotides: TGTGCCAGCAGCTTAGTGGCTAGCGGGACCTACGGGCAGTACTTC.

This clonotype has at least ten counts. The J gene is TRBJ2-3, the V gene TRBV27, with D perhaps TRBD1 or TRBD2 (5 bases each). CDR1 and CDR2 from the germline V gene are MNHEY and SMNVEV (reference sequence). The CDR3 contains 15 residues. Deletions cut 5 bases from V and 0 bases from J, with 12 bases between. This chain's CDR3 is CASSPTGASTDTQYF. CDR3 nucleotide sequence: TGTGCCAGCAGTCCTACCGGGGCTAGCACAGATACGCAGTATTTT.

The gene calls are TRBV12-3 or TRBV12-4 and TRBJ1-1, with a tentative D call TRBD1 (5 bases). The CDR3 is 17 residues long. Trimming shortened V by 1 base and J by 2 bases, and 17 bases separated the two germline ends. The CDR3 DNA is TGTGCCAGCAGTTTAGTGTCGCTCGACAGACCTAACACTGAAGCTTTCTTT. Amino acids: CASSLVSLDRPNTEAFF.

A remark on this clonotype: A much larger clone differs from this one at a single base, so this may be a read error. The CDR3 nucleotides read TGTGCCACCTCCGAAGCCCTACTTGAGTCACCCCTCCACTTT. Protein sequence: CATSEALLESPLHF. The chain carries TRBV15 and TRBJ1-6; no clear D. Trimming took 8 bases from V and 10 from J, leaving 18 bases between them. Per the germline V gene, CDR1 is LNHNV and CDR2 is YYDKDF (reference sequence). The CDR3 length is 14 residues.

Concerning this clonotype itself: One end of the junction fails to match germline, which may point to a read error. This chain connects TRBV12-3 or TRBV12-4 to TRBJ2-1; the D is unclear. CDR3 length: 13 amino acids. DNA for the CDR3: TGTGCCAGCCAGCAGGTGGGGTGGAATGAGCGGTTCTTC. This sequence encodes CASQQVGWNERFF.

This clonotype was detected a few times. At one boundary the junction diverges from the germline segment, which might be a read error. The V and J genes are TRBV6-5 and TRBJ2-1; TRBD2 agrees at 10 bases. Germline V gene sequence: CDR1 MNHEY, CDR2 SVGAGI. The CDR3 runs to 15 residues. The DNA for the CDR3 is TGTGCCGGCAGTCCCGTGGTAGCGGGAGGTGATGAGCAGTTCTTC. Its protein product is CAGSPVVAGGDEQFF.